This T cell receptor (beta chain) was sequenced for a study of sequential checkpoint blockade in melanoma. Overall study context: Arm A got nivolumab then ipilimumab; arm B the reverse, 1:1. Under 25 patients had matched tumor biopsies before treatment and at week 13 after nivolumab or ipilimumab alone.

This clone was detected only a few times. Treatment specified: randomized to nivolumab then ipilimumab (arm A) or the reverse (arm B). The CDR3 length is 13 residues. Germline CDR1 reads SGHDN; CDR2 reads FVKESK. Trimming took 3 bases from V and 4 from J; bases not matched to a gene: 2. Profiled with immunoSEQ multiplex PCR; TCRdb holds only in-frame clones, not every one. This table holds under 20,000 clones, around 70% found once. The TCR comes from a human donor with melanoma. The source material was tumor tissue (inferred from file names), sampled from a patient given nivolumab and ipilimumab in sequence. The genes are TRBV14 and TRBJ1-1; 7 bases fit TRBD1. The CDR3 is CASSQTGSTEAFF. Written as DNA, the CDR3 is TGTGCCAGCAGCCAGACAGGGAGCACTGAAGCTTTCTTT.